This T cell receptor (beta chain) was sequenced for a study of control samples from healthy donors and cancer patients. TCRdb's copy holds only in-frame clones and misses some; the assay was immunoSEQ multiplex PCR. The sample carries around 110,000 clones, 88% recorded once. The CDR3 totals 14 residues. Germline V gene lookup returns CDR1 MNHEY and CDR2 SVGEGT. V dropped 1 base and J dropped 1 base, with 7 bases sitting between them. The clonotype originates from a woman between 65 and 79 years old in good health. Input material: blood. The rearrangement links TRBV6-2 or TRBV6-3 to TRBJ2-5; D possibly corresponds to TRBD1 (6 bases). The CDR3 spells CASSYWTAQETQYF. Here the CDR3 DNA reads TGTGCCAGCAGTTACTGGACAGCCCAAGAGACCCAGTACTTC.